Listed below are T cell receptor beta chains from one sample, sequenced in a study of shared T cell receptors in the human thymus. Only in-frame clones appear in the TCRdb table, and some are missing; sequencing was by immunoSEQ multiplex PCR. Here the sample spans hundreds of thousands of clones, roughly 94% being singletons. The sequencing input was thymocytes. These receptors all stem from a human donor. CDR3s include the opening cysteine and the closing phenylalanine or tryptophan. The D gene is left open where the match is weak. Size tells how often a clone was seen (once, few, many) or the class of an expanded clone, and some rows leave it out.

j_gene | v_gene | abundance | d_gene | CDR3aa | CDR3nt
TRBJ1-1 | TRBV5-4 | NA | NA | CASSLAGMKGLGNTEAFF | TGTGCCAGCAGCTTGGCCGGCATGAAGGGGCTGGGGAACACTGAAGCTTTCTTT
TRBJ2-3 | TRBV28 | NA | NA | CASAGTQFEWGQYF | TGTGCCAGCGCCGGTACACAGTTCGAATGGGGGCAGTATTTT
TRBJ2-1 | TRBV2 | NA | NA | CASRGEPGAQMSKQFF | TGTGCCAGCAGAGGCGAGCCGGGAGCCCAAATGAGTAAGCAGTTCTTC
TRBJ1-6 | TRBV5-6 | NA | NA | CASSSLDSPLHF | TGTGCCAGCAGCTCCCTCGATTCACCCCTCCACTTT
TRBJ2-1 | TRBV4-3 | NA | TRBD2 | CASSQASGSSYNEQFF | TGCGCCAGCAGCCAAGCTAGCGGCAGCTCCTACAATGAGCAGTTCTTC
TRBJ2-4 | TRBV6-5 | NA | NA | CASSYSWGAAKNIQYF | TGTGCCAGCAGTTACTCGTGGGGCGCGGCCAAAAACATTCAGTACTTC
TRBJ1-2 | TRBV19 | NA | NA | CASSIQAWGGYTF | TGTGCCAGTAGTATTCAGGCTTGGGGCGGCTACACCTTC
TRBJ1-4 | TRBV9 | NA | NA | CASSPRGGEKLFF | TGTGCCAGCAGCCCGAGAGGAGGTGAAAAACTGTTTTTT
TRBJ2-3 | TRBV21-1 | NA | NA | CASSNSSTDTQYF | TGTGCCAGCAGCAACTCCAGCACAGATACGCAGTATTTT
TRBJ1-2 | TRBV27 | NA | TRBD1 | CASSFFSPGTGESNYGYTF | TGTGCCAGCAGTTTCTTCAGCCCCGGGACAGGGGAGTCTAACTATGGCTACACCTTC
TRBJ2-7 | TRBV14 | NA | NA | CASSPWSVYEQYF | TGTGCCAGCAGCCCGTGGTCCGTATACGAGCAGTACTTC
TRBJ1-1 | TRBV7-9 | NA | NA | CASSPPLVFF | TGTGCCAGCAGCCCCCCGTTGGTTTTCTTT
TRBJ1-2 | TRBV5-5 | once | NA | CASSLDEDYGYTF | TGTGCCAGCAGCTTGGACGAGGACTATGGCTACACCTTC
TRBJ2-2 | TRBV19 | NA | TRBD1 | CASSTRQGLNTGELFF | TGTGCCAGTAGTACCCGACAGGGGCTGAACACCGGGGAGCTGTTTTTT
TRBJ1-3 | TRBV2 | NA | NA | CASSRYSSSAASGNTIYF | TGTGCCAGCAGTAGATACTCCTCGTCGGCAGCCTCTGGAAACACCATATATTTT
TRBJ2-5 | TRBV2 | NA | NA | CASSGASEWSGRETQYF | TGTGCCAGCAGTGGGGCCTCAGAGTGGAGTGGCCGCGAGACCCAGTACTTC
TRBJ2-7 | TRBV7-2 | NA | NA | CASSLIGATYEQYF | TGTGCCAGCAGCTTAATTGGGGCCACCTACGAGCAGTACTTC
TRBJ2-3 | TRBV6-1 | once | TRBD1 | CASRGTDTDTQYF | TGTGCCAGCAGGGGGACAGACACAGATACGCAGTATTTT
TRBJ2-7 | TRBV18 | NA | NA | CASSPWTASDEQYF | TGTGCCAGCTCACCTTGGACAGCCTCGGACGAGCAGTACTTC
TRBJ2-2 | TRBV5-6 | NA | TRBD2 | CASSSPTSGGELFF | TGTGCCAGCAGCTCACCGACTAGCGGCGGGGAGCTGTTTTTT
TRBJ2-2 | TRBV11-2 | NA | TRBD2 | CASSLGGSDTGELFF | TGTGCCAGCAGCTTGGGGGGGTCAGACACCGGGGAGCTGTTTTTT
TRBJ2-7 | TRBV5-1 | NA | TRBD2 | CASSWGLAAYEQYF | TGCGCCAGCAGCTGGGGACTAGCGGCCTACGAGCAGTACTTC
TRBJ2-1 | TRBV13 | NA | TRBD2 | CASSSGPVPIASTVLAGGHDEQFF | TGTGCCAGCAGCTCAGGTCCCGTCCCCATCGCGTCGACAGTTCTAGCGGGAGGGCACGATGAGCAGTTCTTC
TRBJ2-5 | TRBV11-2 | NA | TRBD2 | CASSPSPLAGGETQYF | TGTGCCAGCAGCCCATCCCCACTAGCGGGAGGGGAGACCCAGTACTTC
TRBJ2-7 | TRBV5-6 | NA | NA | CASSLWGPSNRLYEQYF | TGTGCCAGCAGCTTGTGGGGGCCATCCAATAGGCTCTACGAGCAGTACTTC
TRBJ2-7 | TRBV4-1 | NA | NA | CASSRDSYEQYF | TGCGCCAGCAGCCGGGACTCCTACGAGCAGTACTTC
TRBJ1-5 | TRBV7-9 | NA | NA | CASSSNKDSRGNQPQHF | TGTGCCAGCAGCTCTAACAAGGATTCAAGAGGCAATCAGCCCCAGCATTTT
TRBJ2-7 | TRBV5-4 | NA | NA | CASGHKQYF | TGTGCCAGCGGACACAAGCAGTACTTC
TRBJ2-1 | TRBV7-9 | NA | NA | CASSLAPKLVWLDYNEQFF | TGTGCCAGCAGCTTAGCCCCGAAACTAGTCTGGCTGGATTACAATGAGCAGTTCTTC
TRBJ1-4 | TRBV6-1 | NA | TRBD1 | CASSEKGQGATNEKLFF | TGTGCCAGCAGTGAAAAGGGACAGGGGGCAACTAATGAAAAACTGTTTTTT
TRBJ2-7 | TRBV2 | NA | NA | CASRGGLSYEQYF | TGTGCCAGCAGGGGTGGACTGTCCTACGAGCAGTACTTC
TRBJ2-5 | TRBV11-3 | NA | TRBD2 | CASTRREGPQETQYF | TGTGCCAGCACGAGGCGGGAGGGCCCTCAAGAGACCCAGTACTTC
TRBJ1-1 | TRBV28 | NA | NA | CASSLSPGAKDTEAFF | TGTGCCAGCAGTTTATCTCCCGGGGCAAAGGACACTGAAGCTTTCTTT
TRBJ2-4 | TRBV19 | NA | NA | CASSPRHPGPRDIQYF | TGTGCCAGTAGTCCCCGACATCCCGGGCCGAGGGACATTCAGTACTTC
TRBJ2-5 | TRBV7-9 | NA | NA | CASSLRTCKTQYF | TGTGCCAGCAGCTTACGAACGTGTAAGACCCAGTACTTC